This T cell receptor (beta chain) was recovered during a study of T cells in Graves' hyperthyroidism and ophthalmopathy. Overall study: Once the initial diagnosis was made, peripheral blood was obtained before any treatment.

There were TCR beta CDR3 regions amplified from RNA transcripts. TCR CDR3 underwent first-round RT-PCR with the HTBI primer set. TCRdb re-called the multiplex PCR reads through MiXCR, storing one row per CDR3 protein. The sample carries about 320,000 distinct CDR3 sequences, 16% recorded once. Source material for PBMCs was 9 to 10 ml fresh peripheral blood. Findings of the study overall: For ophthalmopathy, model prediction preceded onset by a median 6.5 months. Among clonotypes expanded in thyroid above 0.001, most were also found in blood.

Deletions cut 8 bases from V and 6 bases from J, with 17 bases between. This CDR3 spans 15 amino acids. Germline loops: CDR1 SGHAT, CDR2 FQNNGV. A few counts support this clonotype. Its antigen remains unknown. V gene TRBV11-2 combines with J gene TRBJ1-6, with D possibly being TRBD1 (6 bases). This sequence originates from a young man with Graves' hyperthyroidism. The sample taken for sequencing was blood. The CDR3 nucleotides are TGTGCCAGCGGATTGGCGGGGGGCCTTAATTCACCCCTCCACTTT. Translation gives CASGLAGGLNSPLHF.